One sample yielded the 30 T cell receptor beta chains listed below, sequenced in a study of T cells in Graves' hyperthyroidism and ophthalmopathy. What was amplified from RNA transcripts were TCR beta CDR3 regions. Primed by the HTBI set, a first-round RT-PCR was run on the TCR CDR3. MiXCR was run by TCRdb on the multiplex PCR reads, yielding one entry per CDR3 protein. Of over 400,000 distinct CDR3 sequences in the sample, approximately 22% were seen once. Sequenced material: blood. The receptors here all came from a woman in her sixties or seventies with Graves' ophthalmopathy.

The chain is built from TRBV27 and TRBJ2-1; 7 nucleotides agree with TRBD2. After removal of 1 base from V and 6 bases from J, the junction contained 6 bases not matched to a gene. The CDR3 covers 15 residues. The germline V gene has CDR1 MNHEY and CDR2 SMNVEV (reference sequence). CDR3 residues: CASSLWGGMVNEQFF. The DNA for the CDR3 is TGTGCCAGCAGTTTATGGGGGGGTATGGTCAATGAGCAGTTCTTC.

This clonotype was observed a few times. Here the CDR3 reads CASSDVAGSNYGYTF. The CDR3 coding sequence is TGTGCCAGCAGTGATGTGGCAGGATCTAACTATGGCTACACCTTC. The chain carries TRBV6-1 and TRBJ1-2; D is unresolved. This CDR3 contains 15 residues. Germline V gene data show CDR1 as MNHNS and CDR2 as SASEGT. Trimming left V 3 bases short and J 0 bases short, with 11 bases between.

This clonotype was counted between two and nine times. V and J are TRBV19 and TRBJ1-1; D gene ambiguous. Trimming shortened V by 9 bases and J by 1 base, and 15 bases separated the two germline ends. Germline CDR1 is LNHDA and CDR2 is SQIVND (reference sequence). CDR3 length: 14 amino acids. For the CDR3, the DNA is TGTGCCAGCGCCCCCCCCCGGAAGAACACTGAAGCTTTCTTT. As protein: CASAPPRKNTEAFF.

This clonotype was detected many times. The J gene is TRBJ2-5, the V gene TRBV20-1; 15 positions agree with TRBD2. V lost 5 bases and J lost 4; bases outside the gene matches: 5. From germline, CDR1 is DFQATT and CDR2 SNEGSKA (reference sequence). This CDR3 has 15 amino acids. CDR3 nucleotides: TGCAGTGCTGACGGGACTAGCGGGAGGCCAGAGACCCAGTACTTC. Translated: CSADGTSGRPETQYF.

This chain joins TRBV6-1 and TRBJ2-6; 10 bases are shared with TRBD1. This CDR3 region has 17 residues. Germline V gene lookup returns CDR1 MNHNS and CDR2 SASEGT. The V segment lost 5 bases and the J segment 3 bases; nucleotides outside the gene matches: 7. The CDR3 bases are TGTGCCAGCAGTAATCGACAGGGGGCGCGTGGGGCCAACGTCCTGACTTTC. It is translated as CASSNRQGARGANVLTF.

The CDR3 sequence: CSAKVGGRSEAFF. The CDR3 DNA reads TGCAGTGCTAAGGTGGGGGGACGGTCGGAAGCTTTCTTT. The chain is built from TRBV20-1 and TRBJ1-1, with D tentatively TRBD1 (5 bases). The germline gives CDR1 DFQATT, CDR2 SNEGSKA (reference sequence). Trimming cost V 4 bases and J 8 bases, with 17 bases left between them. The CDR3 is 13 residues long.

A few counts support this clonotype. The rearrangement joins TRBV6-1 to TRBJ2-1; TRBD2 matches 8 bases. CDR1 is MNHNS, CDR2 SASEGT, per germline. V lost 6 bases to trimming and J lost 7 bases; unmatched junction nucleotides: 5. This CDR3 contains 13 residues. Here the CDR3 reads CASRVSGKNEQFF. CDR3 in DNA: TGTGCCAGCAGGGTTAGCGGGAAGAATGAGCAGTTCTTC.

This clonotype showed up many times. The chain has TRBV2 and TRBJ2-5; D is unclear. The CDR3 runs to 11 residues. Germline CDR1 and CDR2: SNHLY and FYNNEI. V lost 6 bases, J lost 5 bases, and 7 bases lay in between. The CDR3 bases are TGTGCCAGCAGCGGGTGGGAGACCCAGTACTTC. Amino acid sequence: CASSGWETQYF.

The table lists this clonotype with a few counts. The chain recombines TRBV6-1 with TRBJ2-3; 9 bases are shared with TRBD2. With V trimmed by 5 bases and J by 4 bases, 10 bases remained unmatched. This CDR3 comprises 16 residues. Germline V lookup: CDR1 MNHNS, CDR2 SASEGT. The CDR3 nucleotides read TGTGCCAGCAGTCCCCGGGGTAGCGGGAGTGCAGATACGCAGTATTTT. Amino acid sequence: CASSPRGSGSADTQYF.

The V call is TRBV9, the J call TRBJ2-2; the D is unclear. The germline gives CDR1 SGDLS, CDR2 YYNGEE. The V and J ends lost 0 bases and 4 bases respectively, with 7 bases between them. The length of the CDR3 is 14 residues. CDR3 in DNA: TGTGCCAGCAGCGTAGTCTTGGGCACCGGGGAGCTGTTTTTT. This sequence encodes CASSVVLGTGELFF.

This clonotype was found many times. This sequence joins TRBV28 and TRBJ1-4; 10 bases match TRBD1. V was clipped by 4 bases and J by 6 bases; unmatched bases: 5. Per germline, CDR1 MDHEN and CDR2 SYDVKM. The CDR3 consists of 15 residues. Here the CDR3 DNA reads TGTGCCAGCAGTTCTCCCGGGACAGGGGATGAAAAACTGTTTTTT. Translating gives CASSSPGTGDEKLFF.

This clonotype was seen at least ten times. This chain joins TRBV5-1 and TRBJ1-1, with D hard to call. The CDR3 loop spans 14 amino acids. Deletions cut 0 bases from V and 6 bases from J, with 12 bases between. Germline CDR1 and CDR2: SGHRS and YFSETQ. The DNA for the CDR3 is TGCGCCAGCAGCTTGGGGTACGAGGGTTCTGAAGCTTTCTTT. Its translation: CASSLGYEGSEAFF.

This clonotype was found many times. The chain couples TRBV27 to TRBJ2-1; D possibly corresponds to TRBD2 (5 bases). Germline V gene lookup returns CDR1 MNHEY and CDR2 SMNVEV (reference sequence). The CDR3 extends over 14 amino acids. Trimming pared 5 bases from V and 7 bases from J, leaving 15 bases between. The CDR3 DNA reads TGTGCCAGCAGTCCACTCTCTCGGGGTAATGAGCAGTTCTTC. This gives the protein CASSPLSRGNEQFF.

The J gene is TRBJ1-3, the V gene TRBV7-9; D unclear. Germline values: CDR1 SEHNR, CDR2 FQNEAQ (reference sequence). The V and J ends lost 3 bases and 2 bases respectively, with 14 bases between them. The CDR3 is 16 amino acids. CDR3: CASSFGGGRTGNTIYF. In DNA, the CDR3 is TGTGCCAGCAGCTTTGGAGGCGGTCGAACTGGAAACACCATATATTTT.

This clonotype appeared a single time. This chain uses TRBV12-3 or TRBV12-4 with TRBJ2-2; 9 positions agree with TRBD2. The junction had 2 bases not matched to a gene; V was cut back by 5 bases and J by 1 base. CDR3 length: 15 amino acids. The CDR3 is CASSELAGNTGELFF. The CDR3 DNA is TGTGCCAGCAGTGAACTAGCGGGGAACACCGGGGAGCTGTTTTTT.

This clonotype was recorded once. The chain links TRBV10-3 to TRBJ2-7, with unresolved D. Trimming removed 7 bases at V and 3 bases at J, with 16 bases between. The CDR3 loop spans 14 amino acids. Germline CDR1 is ENHRY and CDR2 is SYGVKD. Here the CDR3 reads CAIIPGGGNYEQYF. The DNA of the CDR3 is TGTGCCATCATTCCGGGCGGCGGTAACTACGAGCAGTACTTC.

The chain couples TRBV5-1 to TRBJ1-1; tentative D call: TRBD1 (6 bases). The CDR3 extends over 17 amino acids. Trimming stripped 1 base from V and 4 bases from J, with 20 bases between. From germline, CDR1 is SGHRS and CDR2 YFSETQ. The DNA of the CDR3 is TGCGCCAGCAGCTTGATTTCCGGGGGGCGCTTGGCCACTGAAGCTTTCTTT. Protein sequence: CASSLISGGRLATEAFF.

The chain recombines TRBV27 with TRBJ2-5; 9 positions match TRBD1. There are 14 residues in the CDR3. CDR1 is MNHEY and CDR2 is SMNVEV in the germline V gene (reference sequence). J gave up 5 bases and V 6 bases, and 7 bases lay outside the gene matches. DNA for the CDR3: TGTGCCAGCAGGCCCTGGACAGGGGTGGAGACCCAGTACTTC. It codes for CASRPWTGVETQYF.

This chain joins TRBV29-1 and TRBJ1-2; TRBD1 agrees at 7 bases. Per germline, CDR1 SQVTM and CDR2 ANQGSEA. Unmatched junction bases numbered 9, after V lost 6 bases and J lost 5 bases. The CDR3 loop spans 13 amino acids. This CDR3 is CSVIPGTVYGYTF. For the CDR3, the DNA is TGCAGCGTCATTCCCGGGACAGTGTATGGCTACACCTTC. Supplemented by reference TRBV29-1 and TRBJ1-2, the full variable domain reads SAVISQKPSRDICQRGTSLTIQCQVDSQVTMMFWYRQQPGQSLTLIATANQGSEATYESGFVIDKFPISRPNLTFSTLTVSNMSPEDSSIYLCSVIPGTVYGYTFGSGTRLTVV.

This clonotype was seen more than once but under ten times. The chain has TRBV7-2 and TRBJ2-1, with D perhaps being TRBD1 or TRBD2 (5 bases each). The germline V and J ends were trimmed by 6 bases and 0 bases, with 15 bases remaining between them. CDR3 length: 16 amino acids. Germline CDR1 and CDR2: SGHTA and FQGNSA. The DNA for the CDR3 is TGTGCCAGCAGGCCAGGGAGAACAAGCTCCTACAATGAGCAGTTCTTC. Translation gives CASRPGRTSSYNEQFF.

The chain combines TRBV5-1 with TRBJ2-7; 9 nucleotides align to TRBD1. CDR1 is SGHRS, CDR2 YFSETQ, per germline. Unmatched junction bases numbered 6, after V lost 0 bases and J lost 5 bases. CDR3 length equals 15 residues. The CDR3 spells CASSLAFGTGNEQYF. The CDR3 DNA sequence: TGCGCCAGCAGCTTGGCCTTCGGGACAGGGAACGAGCAGTACTTC.

The chain carries TRBV30 and TRBJ2-7; 8 nucleotides align to TRBD1. Germline-derived CDR1 and CDR2 are GTSNPN and SVGIG (reference sequence). The CDR3 contains 13 residues. The V segment lost 2 bases and the J segment 3 bases; nucleotides outside the gene matches: 3. CDR3 DNA sequence: TGTGCCTGGAGTCCGGACAGGGTCTACGAGCAGTACTTC. It specifies CAWSPDRVYEQYF.

The genes are TRBV11-2 and TRBJ2-2; tentatively, D is TRBD1 (6 bases). Deletions cut 4 bases from V and 4 bases from J, with 13 bases between. The germline gives CDR1 SGHAT, CDR2 FQNNGV. CDR3 size: 15 residues. The CDR3 DNA is TGTGCCAGCAGCTCACAGGGATTGGGCACCGGGGAGCTGTTTTTT. The encoded protein is CASSSQGLGTGELFF.

This chain uses TRBV12-3 or TRBV12-4 with TRBJ1-1, with a tentative D call TRBD1 (5 bases). V was clipped by 3 bases and J by 11 bases, with 13 bases between them. CDR3 length: 12 residues. The CDR3 coding sequence is TGTGCCAGCAGTTTCGGTCTGGGGGTTGCTTTCTTT. Its translation is CASSFGLGVAFF.

This sequence joins TRBV20-1 and TRBJ1-1, with 7 nucleotides matching TRBD1. Germline V gene data show CDR1 as DFQATT and CDR2 as SNEGSKA (reference sequence). CDR3 length equals 13 residues. J was trimmed by 0 bases and V by 3 bases; bases with no gene match: 1. This CDR3 reads CSASGQVNTEAFF. The CDR3 DNA reads as TGCAGTGCTAGCGGACAGGTGAACACTGAAGCTTTCTTT.

J is TRBJ2-1 and V is TRBV24-1, with 7 bases fitting TRBD1. CDR3 length equals 14 residues. With 4 bases clipped from V and 4 bases from J, the junction kept 3 bases outside the gene matches. Germline V gene sequence: CDR1 KGHDR, CDR2 SFDVKD. DNA for the CDR3: TGTGCCACCAGTGACCCGGGACAGTACAATGAGCAGTTCTTC. Translated: CATSDPGQYNEQFF.

This clonotype showed up many times. The chain joins TRBV7-8 to TRBJ1-2; D is perhaps TRBD1 (5 bases). Germline CDR1 and CDR2: SGHVS and FQNEAQ. This CDR3 has 15 amino acids. V shed 3 bases and J shed 2 bases, with 13 bases lying between them. The CDR3 DNA reads as TGTGCCAGCAGCTTCGGGGCAGCAGGAAACTATGGCTACACCTTC. This gives the protein CASSFGAAGNYGYTF.

Only a few counts were recorded for this clonotype. This chain joins TRBV20-1 and TRBJ2-7; the match to TRBD1 covers 7 bases. The CDR3 consists of 15 residues. In germline, CDR1 is DFQATT, CDR2 SNEGSKA (reference sequence). V dropped 2 bases and J dropped 3; count of bases not matched to a gene: 10. The CDR3 coding sequence is TGCAGTGCTAGATCTAATAACAGGGGAAACTACGAGCAGTACTTC. It codes for CSARSNNRGNYEQYF.

This clonotype has a handful of counts. This chain links TRBV6-5 with TRBJ2-1; weak D call: TRBD2 (6 bases). Germline CDR1 is MNHEY and CDR2 is SVGAGI. This CDR3 has 14 amino acids. Trimming shortened V by 0 bases and J by 7 bases, and 10 bases separated the two germline ends. The CDR3 loop reads CASSYSGGGNEQFF. The CDR3 nucleotides read TGTGCCAGCAGTTACTCGGGCGGAGGGAATGAGCAGTTCTTC.

The rearrangement uses TRBV20-1 and TRBJ2-7; TRBD2 matches at 12 bases. The CDR3 runs 16 residues. After removal of 5 bases from V and 1 base from J, the junction contained 9 bases not matched to a gene. Germline-derived CDR1 and CDR2 are DFQATT and SNEGSKA (reference sequence). The CDR3 protein is CSALRTSGKHSYEQYF. DNA for the CDR3: TGCAGTGCTCTCCGGACTAGCGGGAAGCATTCCTACGAGCAGTACTTC.